This T cell receptor beta chain was documented in a study of radiotherapy plus CTLA-4 blockade in lung cancer. Some clones are missing from TCRdb's copy, which holds only in-frame ones; the method was immunoSEQ multiplex PCR. The sample consists of some 110,000 clones, more than 75% of them appearing once. The CDR3 has 16 amino acids. The junction had 16 bases not matched to a gene; V was cut back by 5 bases and J by 11 bases. Germline V gene sequence: CDR1 SGHAT, CDR2 FQDESV (reference sequence). The sequence was collected from a human donor with non-small cell lung cancer that progressed on radiotherapy plus ipilimumab. Some clones in this sample may be carry-over from other donors' samples. The chain is built from TRBV11-1 and TRBJ2-3; 10 bases map to TRBD2. The sample consisted of peripheral blood, taken from a patient treated with radiotherapy plus ipilimumab. The CDR3 spells CASSVPLAGISMGQYF. DNA for the CDR3: TGTGCCAGCAGCGTCCCACTAGCGGGGATATCTATGGGGCAGTATTTT.